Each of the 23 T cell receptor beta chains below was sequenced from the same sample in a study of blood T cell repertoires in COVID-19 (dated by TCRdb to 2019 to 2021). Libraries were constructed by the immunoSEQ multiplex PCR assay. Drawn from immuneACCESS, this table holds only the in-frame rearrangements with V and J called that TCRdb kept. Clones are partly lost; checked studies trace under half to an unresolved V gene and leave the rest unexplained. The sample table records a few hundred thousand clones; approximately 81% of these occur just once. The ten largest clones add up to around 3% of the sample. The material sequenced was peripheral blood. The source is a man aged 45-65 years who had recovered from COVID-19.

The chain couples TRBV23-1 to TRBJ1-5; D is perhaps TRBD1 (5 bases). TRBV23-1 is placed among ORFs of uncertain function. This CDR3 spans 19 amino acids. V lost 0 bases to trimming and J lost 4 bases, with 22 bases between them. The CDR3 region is CASSQSFSSGGVENQPQHF. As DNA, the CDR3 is TGCGCCAGCAGTCAATCGTTTTCTTCGGGGGGTGTGGAGAATCAGCCCCAGCATTTT.

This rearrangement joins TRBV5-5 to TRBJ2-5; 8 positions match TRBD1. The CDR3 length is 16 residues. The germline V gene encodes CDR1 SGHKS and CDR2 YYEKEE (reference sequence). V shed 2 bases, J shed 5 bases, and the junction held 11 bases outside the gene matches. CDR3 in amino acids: CASSFRQGRGRETQYF. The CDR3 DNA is TGTGCCAGCAGCTTCAGACAGGGGCGGGGACGGGAGACCCAGTACTTC.

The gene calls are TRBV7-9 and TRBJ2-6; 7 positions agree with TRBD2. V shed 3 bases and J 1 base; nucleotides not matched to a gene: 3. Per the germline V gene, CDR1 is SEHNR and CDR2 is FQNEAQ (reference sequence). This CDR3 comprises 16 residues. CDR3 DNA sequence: TGTGCCAGCAGCTTTCGCGGGGGTTCTGGGGCCAACGTCCTGACTTTC. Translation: CASSFRGGSGANVLTF. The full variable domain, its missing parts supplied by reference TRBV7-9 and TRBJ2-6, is DTGVSQNPRHKITKRGQNVTFRCDPISEHNRLYWYRQTLGQGPEFLTYFQNEAQLEKSRLLSDRFSAERPKGSFSTLEIQRTEQGDSAMYLCASSFRGGSGANVLTFGAGSRLTVL.

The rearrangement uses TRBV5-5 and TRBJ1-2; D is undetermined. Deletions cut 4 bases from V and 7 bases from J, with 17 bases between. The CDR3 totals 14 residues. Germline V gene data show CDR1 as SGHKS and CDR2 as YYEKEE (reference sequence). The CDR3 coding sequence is TGTGCCAGCAGCCTTTTTGAGGGTTCTGCTGGCTACACCTTC. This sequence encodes CASSLFEGSAGYTF.

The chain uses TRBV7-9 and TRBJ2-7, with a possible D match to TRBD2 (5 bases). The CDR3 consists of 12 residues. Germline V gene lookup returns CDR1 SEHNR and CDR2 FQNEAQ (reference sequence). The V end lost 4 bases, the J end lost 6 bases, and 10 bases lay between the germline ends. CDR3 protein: CASSSPRGEQYF. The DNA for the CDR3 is TGTGCCAGCAGCTCGCCTCGGGGCGAGCAGTACTTC.

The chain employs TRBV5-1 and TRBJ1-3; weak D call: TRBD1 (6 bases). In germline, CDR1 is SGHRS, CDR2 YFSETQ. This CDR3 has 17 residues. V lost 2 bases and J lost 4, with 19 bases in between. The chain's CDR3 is CASSLNLGGAGGNTIYF. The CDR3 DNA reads TGCGCCAGCAGCTTAAACCTCGGGGGGGCAGGAGGAAACACCATATATTTT.

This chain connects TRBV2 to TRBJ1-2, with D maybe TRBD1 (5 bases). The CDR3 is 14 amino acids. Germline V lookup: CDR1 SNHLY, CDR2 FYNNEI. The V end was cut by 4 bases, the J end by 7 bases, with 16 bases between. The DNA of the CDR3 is TGTGCCAGCAGTGTTTGGGGGGGGTTTTCTGGCTACACCTTC. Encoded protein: CASSVWGGFSGYTF.

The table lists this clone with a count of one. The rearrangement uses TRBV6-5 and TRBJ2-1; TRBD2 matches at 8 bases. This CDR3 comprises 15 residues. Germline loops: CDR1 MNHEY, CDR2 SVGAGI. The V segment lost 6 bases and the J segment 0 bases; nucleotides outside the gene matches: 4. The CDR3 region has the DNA TGTGCCAGCAGGTCTACTAGCGGCTCCTACAATGAGCAGTTCTTC. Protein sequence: CASRSTSGSYNEQFF.

Here the CDR3 DNA reads TGTGCCAGCAGTTACCCTACAGGCGAGCAGTACTTC. This sequence encodes CASSYPTGEQYF. The chain uses TRBV6-6 and TRBJ2-7; TRBD1 is a possible D gene (5 bases). The CDR3 is 12 residues long. Germline V lookup: CDR1 MNHNY, CDR2 SVGAGI (reference sequence). V was pared by 2 bases and J by 6 bases, with 8 bases between.

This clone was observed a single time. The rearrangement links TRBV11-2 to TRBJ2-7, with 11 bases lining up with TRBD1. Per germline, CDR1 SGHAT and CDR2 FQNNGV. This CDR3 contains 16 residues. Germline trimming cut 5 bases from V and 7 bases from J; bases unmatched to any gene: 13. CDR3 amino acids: CASSRLTGQGAKEQYF. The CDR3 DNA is TGTGCCAGCAGCCGACTGACCGGACAGGGGGCGAAGGAGCAGTACTTC.

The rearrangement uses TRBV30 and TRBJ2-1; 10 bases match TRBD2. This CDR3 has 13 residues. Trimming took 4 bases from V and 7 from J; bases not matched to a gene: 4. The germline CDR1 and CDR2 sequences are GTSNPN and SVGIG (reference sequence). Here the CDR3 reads CAWNPGLANEQFF. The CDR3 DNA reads TGTGCCTGGAATCCGGGACTAGCGAATGAGCAGTTCTTC.

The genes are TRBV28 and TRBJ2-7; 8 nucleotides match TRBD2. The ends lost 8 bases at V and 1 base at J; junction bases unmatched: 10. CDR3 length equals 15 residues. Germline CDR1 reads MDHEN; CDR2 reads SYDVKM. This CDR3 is CASRAGGHFSYEQYF. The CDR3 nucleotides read TGTGCCAGCCGGGCGGGGGGACACTTTTCCTACGAGCAGTACTTC.

DNA of the CDR3: TGTGCCAGCAGAAGGACTAGCGGGAGGTCATACAATGAGCAGTTCTTC. It yields the protein CASRRTSGRSYNEQFF. The chain carries TRBV27 and TRBJ2-1, with 14 bases that match TRBD2. This CDR3 is built from 16 residues. Trimming removed 6 bases from V and 4 bases from J; junction bases left unmatched: 5. CDR1 MNHEY and CDR2 SMNVEV come from the germline V gene (reference sequence).

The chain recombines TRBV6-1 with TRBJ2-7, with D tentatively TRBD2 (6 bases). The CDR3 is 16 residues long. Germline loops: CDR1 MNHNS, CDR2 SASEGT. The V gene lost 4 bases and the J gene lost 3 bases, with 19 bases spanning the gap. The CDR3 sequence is CASSVVGATGGYEQYF. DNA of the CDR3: TGTGCCAGCAGTGTCGTCGGGGCTACCGGGGGCTACGAGCAGTACTTC.

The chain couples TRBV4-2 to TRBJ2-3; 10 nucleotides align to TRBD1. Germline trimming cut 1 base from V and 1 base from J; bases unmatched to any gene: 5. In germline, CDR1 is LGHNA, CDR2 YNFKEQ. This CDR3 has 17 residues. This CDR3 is CASSQGSGQGGTDTQYF. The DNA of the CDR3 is TGTGCCAGCAGCCAAGGCAGCGGACAGGGGGGCACAGATACGCAGTATTTT.

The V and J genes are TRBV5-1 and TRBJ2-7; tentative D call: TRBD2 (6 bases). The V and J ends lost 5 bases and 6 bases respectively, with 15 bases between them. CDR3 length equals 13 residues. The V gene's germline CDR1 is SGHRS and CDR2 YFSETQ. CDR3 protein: CASRRDSVGEQYF. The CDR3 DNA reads TGCGCCAGCAGACGGGACTCGGTAGGCGAGCAGTACTTC.

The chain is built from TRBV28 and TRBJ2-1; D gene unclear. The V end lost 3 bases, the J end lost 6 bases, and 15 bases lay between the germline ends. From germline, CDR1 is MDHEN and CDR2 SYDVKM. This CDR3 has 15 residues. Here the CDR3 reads CASSFGHSKPNEQFF. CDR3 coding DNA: TGTGCCAGCAGTTTTGGGCACAGTAAACCCAATGAGCAGTTCTTC.

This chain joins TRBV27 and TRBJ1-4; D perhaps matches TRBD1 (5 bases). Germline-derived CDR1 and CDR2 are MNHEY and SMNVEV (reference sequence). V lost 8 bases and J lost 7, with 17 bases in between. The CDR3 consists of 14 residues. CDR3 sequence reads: CASSEGRRAEKLFF. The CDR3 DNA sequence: TGTGCCAGCTCAGAGGGGAGGCGGGCTGAAAAACTGTTTTTT.

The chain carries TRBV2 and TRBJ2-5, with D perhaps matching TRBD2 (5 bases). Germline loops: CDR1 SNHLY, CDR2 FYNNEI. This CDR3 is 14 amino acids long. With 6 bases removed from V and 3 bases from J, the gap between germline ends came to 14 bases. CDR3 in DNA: TGTGCCAGCAGGGGCGGGCGTAGCAAAGAGACCCAGTACTTC. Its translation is CASRGGRSKETQYF.

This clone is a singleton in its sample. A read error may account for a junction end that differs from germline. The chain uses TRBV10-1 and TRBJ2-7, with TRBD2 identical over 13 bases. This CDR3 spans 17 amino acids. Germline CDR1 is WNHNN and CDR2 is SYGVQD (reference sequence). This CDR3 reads CASSESGGLAGIDKPRF. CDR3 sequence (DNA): TGCGCCAGCAGTGAGTCGGGGGGACTAGCGGGAATCGACAAACCTCGCTTC.

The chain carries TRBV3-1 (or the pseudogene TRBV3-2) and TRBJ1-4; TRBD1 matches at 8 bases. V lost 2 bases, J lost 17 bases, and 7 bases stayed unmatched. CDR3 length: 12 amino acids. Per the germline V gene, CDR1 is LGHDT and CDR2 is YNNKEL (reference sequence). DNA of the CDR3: TGTGCCAGCAGCCAATCCGGACAGGGTCTTTTTTTT. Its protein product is CASSQSGQGLFF.

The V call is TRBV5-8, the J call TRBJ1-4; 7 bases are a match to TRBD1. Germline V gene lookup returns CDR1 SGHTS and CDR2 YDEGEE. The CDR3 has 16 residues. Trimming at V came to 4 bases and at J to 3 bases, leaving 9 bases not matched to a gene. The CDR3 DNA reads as TGTGCCAGCAGCCGGGCAGGGGGAAGAGCTAATGAAAAACTGTTTTTT. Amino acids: CASSRAGGRANEKLFF.

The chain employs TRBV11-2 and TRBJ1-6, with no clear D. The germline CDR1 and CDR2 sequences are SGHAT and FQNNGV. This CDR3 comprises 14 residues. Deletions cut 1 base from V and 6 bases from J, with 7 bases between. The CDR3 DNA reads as TGTGCCAGCAGCTTAGTTATTATTAATTCACCCCTCCACTTT. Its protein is CASSLVIINSPLHF. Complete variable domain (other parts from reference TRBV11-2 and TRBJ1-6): EAGVAQSPRYKIIEKRQSVAFWCNPISGHATLYWYQQILGQGPKLLIQFQNNGVVDDSQLPKDRFSAERLKGVDSTLKIQPAKLEDSAVYLCASSLVIINSPLHFGNGTRLTVT.